This is a list of T cell receptor beta chains from one sample in a study of PD-1 blockade in classical Hodgkin lymphoma. The data were produced by immunoSEQ multiplex PCR, yet TCRdb's version contains in-frame clones alone and is incomplete. The table has tens of thousands of clones, approximately 74% seen once. The sequences come from peripheral blood mononuclear cells (PBMCs), collected before the second cycle of nivolumab. The receptors here all came from a human donor with classical Hodgkin lymphoma. Each CDR3 is given with its conserved first and last residue. Clone size is shown for a subset of rows, as once, few, many or a class of expanded clone.

CASSPDREEPQHF	.	TRBV2
CASRGVRGPYQETQYF	.	TRBV19
CASSYGTGWINEQFF	.	TRBV6-5
CASSQDWASGSDEQFF	.	TRBV4-3
CASSQWGDPSLTDTQYF	.	TRBV14
CASSLATGGTDTQYF	.	TRBV7-2
CASSVGGATEAFF	few	TRBV9
CASSLGHEQYF	.	TRBV5-6
CASSRQGFDYGYTF	.	TRBV2
CASSSGQGLNTEAFF	few	TRBV27
CASSQEQTLNTEAFF	.	TRBV4-1
CAISEGTVNTEAFF	.	TRBV10-3
CASSGVGVNSPLHF	.	TRBV25-1
CASSESNRTPLHF	.	TRBV10-2
CATYPLPGQGAENEQYF	.	TRBV10-3
CASSHGTSGYNEQFF	.	TRBV4-3
CASSQDKGEQYF	once	TRBV4-3
CASSLDRGGSYNEQFF	.	TRBV5-6
CAISEGPAGNTIYF	.	TRBV10-3
CAISEEGTPEAFF	.	TRBV10-3
CASSVTGGGYGYTF	.	TRBV28
CAISELAGVGETQYF	.	TRBV10-3
CASSWDSNTEAFF	.	TRBV2
CASSLVLRANTGELFF	.	TRBV5-4
CASSLGQGSTEAFF	medium-sized	TRBV6-5
CASSEAQGFPYEQYF	few	TRBV2
CAGSLDRAYEQYF	.	TRBV28
CASSNQDSPFEKLFF	.	TRBV4-1
CASSEITDGEAFF	.	TRBV25-1
CASSLSQQGWSYEQYF	few	TRBV28
CAWKVAGPLETQYF	.	TRBV30
CASLDSFSGNTIYF	medium-sized	TRBV6-5
CASCRPTDTQYF	once	TRBV28
CASSLVVGTGTGNTIYF	.	TRBV5-1
CASSLNGDEQYF	few	TRBV7-2
CASSGEVNTEAFF	.	TRBV6-1
CASSSAEESYEKLFF	few	TRBV7-9
CASSYKGASGYGYTF	few	TRBV6-5